The clone carrying this T cell receptor beta chain showed up just a few times. Antigen unknown. V dropped 7 bases and J dropped 7; count of bases not matched to a gene: 10. The CDR3 length is 15 residues. From germline, CDR1 is MNHNS and CDR2 SASEGT. The source of the sample is a study of T cell repertoires in cytomegalovirus infection. Study overall: Alongside well-studied HLA-B-restricted CMV epitopes, recently identified HLA-C-restricted CMV epitopes were also used. CMV infection together with matching HLA type was indicated by public TCR beta signatures.

TCRdb re-derived calls from the reads in MiXCR, one entry per CDR3 protein. The sample lists 75,000 to 95,000 distinct CDR3 sequences, around half occurring once. The study, taken as a whole, reports: Cumulative frequency of public TCR beta families picked out carriers of CMV plus the relevant HLA. CMV-specific TCR beta clonotypes restricted by HLA-C were the ones dominating the ex vivo response.

This sequence was found in a human donor in good health (CMV status not recorded). Some clones in this sample may be carry-over from other donors' samples. V usage is TRBV6-1 and J usage is TRBJ2-1, with 10 bases lining up with TRBD2. The source material was CD8+ T cells from cultured PBMCs, sampled from culture after CMV antigen stimulation. The CDR3 protein is CASISSGRLVNEQFF. The CDR3 DNA is TGTGCCAGCATAAGTAGCGGGAGGCTAGTGAATGAGCAGTTCTTC.